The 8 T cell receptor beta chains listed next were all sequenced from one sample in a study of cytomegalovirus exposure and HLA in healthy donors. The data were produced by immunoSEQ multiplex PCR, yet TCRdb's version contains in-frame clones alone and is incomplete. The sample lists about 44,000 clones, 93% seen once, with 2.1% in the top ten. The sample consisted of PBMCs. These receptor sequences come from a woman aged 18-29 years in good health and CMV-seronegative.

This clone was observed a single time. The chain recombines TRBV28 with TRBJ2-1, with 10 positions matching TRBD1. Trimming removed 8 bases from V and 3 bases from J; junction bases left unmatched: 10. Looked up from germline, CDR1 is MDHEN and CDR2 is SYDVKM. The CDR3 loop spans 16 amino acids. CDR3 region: CASPKTGTGDYNEQFF. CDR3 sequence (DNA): TGTGCCAGCCCTAAGACCGGGACAGGGGACTACAATGAGCAGTTCTTC.

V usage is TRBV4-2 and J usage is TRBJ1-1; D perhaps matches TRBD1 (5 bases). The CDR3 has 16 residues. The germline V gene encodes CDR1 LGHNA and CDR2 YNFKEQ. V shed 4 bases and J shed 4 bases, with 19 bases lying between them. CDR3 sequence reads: CASSLRGGAGGTEAFF. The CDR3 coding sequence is TGTGCCAGCAGCCTAAGGGGCGGGGCCGGGGGCACTGAAGCTTTCTTT.

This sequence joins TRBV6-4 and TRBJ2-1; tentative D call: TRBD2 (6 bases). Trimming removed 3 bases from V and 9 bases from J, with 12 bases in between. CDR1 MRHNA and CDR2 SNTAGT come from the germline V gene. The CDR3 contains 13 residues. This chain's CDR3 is CASSESGVGEQFF. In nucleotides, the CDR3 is TGTGCCAGCAGTGAGTCGGGAGTGGGTGAGCAGTTCTTC.

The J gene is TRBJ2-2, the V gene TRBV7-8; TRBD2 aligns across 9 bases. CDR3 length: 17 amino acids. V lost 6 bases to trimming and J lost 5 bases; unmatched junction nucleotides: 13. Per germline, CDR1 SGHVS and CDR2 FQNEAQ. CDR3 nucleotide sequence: TGTGCCAGCAGTCCCAAATTAGCGGGAGTACGTACCGGGGAGCTGTTTTTT. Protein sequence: CASSPKLAGVRTGELFF. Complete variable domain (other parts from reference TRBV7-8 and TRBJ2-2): GAGVSQSPRYKVAKRGQDVALRCDPISGHVSLFWYQQALGQGPEFLTYFQNEAQLDKSGLPSDRFFAERPEGSVSTLKIQRTQQEDSAVYLCASSPKLAGVRTGELFFGEGSRLTVL.

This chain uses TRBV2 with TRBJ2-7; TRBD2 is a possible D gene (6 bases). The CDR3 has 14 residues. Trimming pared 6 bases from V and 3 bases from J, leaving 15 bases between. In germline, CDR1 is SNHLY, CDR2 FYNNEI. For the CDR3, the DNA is TGTGCCAGCAGCCCGCTAGCGAGCCTCTACGAGCAGTACTTC. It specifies CASSPLASLYEQYF.

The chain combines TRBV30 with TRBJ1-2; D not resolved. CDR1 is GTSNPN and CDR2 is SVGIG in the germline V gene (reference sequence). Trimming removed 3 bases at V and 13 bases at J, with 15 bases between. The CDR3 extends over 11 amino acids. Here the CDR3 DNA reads TGTGCCTGGAGGGCAGGCGTTCGGCGCACCTTC. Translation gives CAWRAGVRRTF.

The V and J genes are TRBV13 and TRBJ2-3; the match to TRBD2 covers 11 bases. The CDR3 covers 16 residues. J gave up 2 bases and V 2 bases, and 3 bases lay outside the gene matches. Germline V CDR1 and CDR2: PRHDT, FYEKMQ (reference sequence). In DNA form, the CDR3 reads TGTGCCAGCAGCTTAAGACTAGCGGGACACACAGATACGCAGTATTTT. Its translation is CASSLRLAGHTDTQYF.

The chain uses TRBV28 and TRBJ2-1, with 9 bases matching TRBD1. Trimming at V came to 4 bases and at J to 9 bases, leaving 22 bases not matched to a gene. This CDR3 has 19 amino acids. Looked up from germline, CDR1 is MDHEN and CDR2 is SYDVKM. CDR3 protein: CASSSALKPSRDRVGEQFF. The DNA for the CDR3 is TGTGCCAGCAGTTCCGCGCTCAAACCGTCCCGGGACAGGGTTGGTGAGCAGTTCTTC.